Included here is one T cell receptor (beta chain) sequence, with context. This entry comes from a study of cytomegalovirus exposure and HLA in healthy donors. Both 60 Vbeta primers and 13 Jbeta primers went into the PCR. The assay was immunoSEQ multiplex PCR, and TCRdb's table has in-frame clones only and misses some. The sample yields 170,000 or so clones, around 75% seen once. Trimming took 4 bases from V and 3 from J; bases not matched to a gene: 16. The germline gives CDR1 SGHNT, CDR2 YYREEE (reference sequence). This CDR3 region has 18 residues. The sample comprised PBMCs. The chain is built from TRBV5-4 and TRBJ2-7; 10 bases are shared with TRBD1. This receptor was obtained from a male donor in good health and CMV-seronegative. The CDR3 DNA reads TGTGCCAGCAGCCCCACCGATTGGCTCCGGGACAGGGGCTACGAGCAGTACTTC. Translation: CASSPTDWLRDRGYEQYF.